The present T cell receptor (beta chain) was sequenced within a study of shared clonotypes between healthy human individuals. On this clone: What it binds is not known. The sample has other DNA sequences that encode this CDR3 too.

Clones were read by immunoSEQ multiplex PCR, and TCRdb kept only the in-frame ones, dropping some. The sample holds some 2,100,000 clones, approximately 96% seen once. Findings of the study overall: Among donors, the sharing of clonotypes was expected to be influenced by sequencing depth.

The CDR3 spans 14 residues. V was pared by 1 base and J by 2 bases, with 9 bases between. Germline lookup yields CDR1 SGHRS and CDR2 YFSETQ. The sequence was obtained from a man younger than 30 in good health. Specimen: naive CD4+ T cells sorted from blood. Subset here: CD45RA+ positively selected. V usage is TRBV5-1 and J usage is TRBJ1-2; D is possibly TRBD1 (5 bases). This CDR3 reads CASSLSGDNYGYTF. The DNA for the CDR3 is TGCGCCAGCAGCTTGTCCGGGGACAACTATGGCTACACCTTC.